This T cell receptor beta chain was captured by sequencing in a study of response to subunit inactivated influenza vaccine (dated 2018 in TCRdb). About the study as a whole: The study used deep quantitative T cell receptor repertoire profiling to track responses to a trivalent subunit inactivated influenza vaccine. Overall study outcomes, separate from this receptor: According to the authors, only a limited number of new T cells may be recruited by each seasonal influenza vaccination.

Library preparation used RT-PCR. Reads for this sample came from an Illumina HiSeq 2500. TCRdb itself trimmed the public reads at Q25 with fastp, ran MiXCR and retained productive beta chains. Duplicate CDR3 protein sequences are folded into a single record with the most common DNA and genes. The sample records more than 600,000 distinct CDR3 sequences, less than 20% of which are singletons. The leading ten clones occupy under 13% of the sample. The CDR3 runs 15 amino acids, cysteine and phenylalanine included. CDR3 DNA is the only sequence kept; it has 45 bases, read in frame from the first base. CDR1 and CDR2 are read off the germline V gene as MNHEY and SVGEGT. Germline trimming amounts to 3 bases on V and 6 bases on J, with 9 as the count of junction bases outside the gene matches. In regard to this clonotype: Its binding antigen is unknown. No base qualities exist here, and no much larger clone lies one base off it.

The TCR sequence derives from a man in his fifties who received an inactivated influenza vaccine. Donor details come from another sample of the same person, matched by shared clones. This material consisted of PBMCs from blood, taken about 5 days after vaccination. The V gene is TRBV6-2 or TRBV6-3 and the J gene is TRBJ1-1; 8 nucleotides in the junction match TRBD1. In nucleotides, the sequence is TGTGCCAGCAGTTATTCGAGACAGGGGAGCTCTGAAGCTTTCTTT. The resulting protein is CASSYSRQGSSEAFF.